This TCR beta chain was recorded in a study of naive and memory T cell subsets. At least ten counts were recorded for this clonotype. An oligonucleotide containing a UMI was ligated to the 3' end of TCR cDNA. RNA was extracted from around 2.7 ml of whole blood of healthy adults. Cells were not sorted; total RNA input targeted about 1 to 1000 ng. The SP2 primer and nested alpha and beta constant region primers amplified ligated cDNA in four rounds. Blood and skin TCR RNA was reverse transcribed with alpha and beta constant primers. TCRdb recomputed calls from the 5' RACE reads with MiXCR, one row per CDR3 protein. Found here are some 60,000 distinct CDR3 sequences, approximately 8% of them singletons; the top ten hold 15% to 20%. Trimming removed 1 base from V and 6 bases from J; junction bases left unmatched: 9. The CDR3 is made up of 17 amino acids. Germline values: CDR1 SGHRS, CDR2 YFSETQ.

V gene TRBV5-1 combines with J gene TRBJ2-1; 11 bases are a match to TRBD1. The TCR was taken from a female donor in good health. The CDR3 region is CASSLWLRDRGANEQFF. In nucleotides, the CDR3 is TGCGCCAGCAGCTTGTGGCTACGGGACAGGGGGGCCAATGAGCAGTTCTTC.